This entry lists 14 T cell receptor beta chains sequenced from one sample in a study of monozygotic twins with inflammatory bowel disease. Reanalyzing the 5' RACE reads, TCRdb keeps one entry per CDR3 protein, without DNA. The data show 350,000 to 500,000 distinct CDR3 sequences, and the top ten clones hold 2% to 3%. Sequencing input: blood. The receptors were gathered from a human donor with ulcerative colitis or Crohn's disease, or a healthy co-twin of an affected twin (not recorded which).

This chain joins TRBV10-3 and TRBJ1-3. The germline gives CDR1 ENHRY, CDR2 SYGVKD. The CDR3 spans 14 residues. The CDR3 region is CAISESTSGNTIYF.

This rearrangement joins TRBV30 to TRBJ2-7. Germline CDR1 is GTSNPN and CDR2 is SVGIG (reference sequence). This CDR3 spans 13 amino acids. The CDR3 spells CAWSVVTKGEQYF. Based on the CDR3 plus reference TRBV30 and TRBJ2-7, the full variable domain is SQTIHQWPATLVQPVGSPLSLECTVEGTSNPNLYWYRQAAGRGLQLLFYSVGIGQISSEVPQNLSASRPQDRQFILSSKKLLLSDSGFYLCAWSVVTKGEQYFGPGTRLTVT.

The CDR3 loop reads CASSSKDHSPLHF. J is TRBJ1-6 and V is TRBV7-8. This CDR3 contains 13 residues. CDR1 and CDR2 from the germline V gene are SGHVS and FQNEAQ. Looking up the rest from reference TRBV7-8 and TRBJ1-6 gives the full variable domain: GAGVSQSPRYKVAKRGQDVALRCDPISGHVSLFWYQQALGQGPEFLTYFQNEAQLDKSGLPSDRFFAERPEGSVSTLKIQRTQQEDSAVYLCASSSKDHSPLHFGNGTRLTVT.

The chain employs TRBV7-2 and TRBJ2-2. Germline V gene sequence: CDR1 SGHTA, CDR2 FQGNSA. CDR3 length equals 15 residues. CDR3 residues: CASSLVTGRTGELFF.

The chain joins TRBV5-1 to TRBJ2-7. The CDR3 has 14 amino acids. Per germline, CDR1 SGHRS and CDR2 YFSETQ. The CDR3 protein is CASSFEAVVGEQYF.

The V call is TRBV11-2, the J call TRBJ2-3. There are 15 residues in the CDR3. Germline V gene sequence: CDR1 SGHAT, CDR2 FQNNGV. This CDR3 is CASSLFQTNTDTQYF.

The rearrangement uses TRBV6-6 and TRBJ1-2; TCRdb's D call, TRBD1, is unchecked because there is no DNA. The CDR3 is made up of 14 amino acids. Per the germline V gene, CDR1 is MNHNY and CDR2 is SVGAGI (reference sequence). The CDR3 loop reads CASSRPDRIYGYTF.

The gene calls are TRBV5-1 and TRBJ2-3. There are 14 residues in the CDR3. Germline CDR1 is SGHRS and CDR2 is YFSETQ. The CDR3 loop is CASSFYGVTDTQYF.

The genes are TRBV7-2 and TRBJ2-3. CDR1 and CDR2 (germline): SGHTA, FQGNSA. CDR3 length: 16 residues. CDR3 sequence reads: CASSLARVPSADTQYF.

The CDR3 region is CASSARGSYNSPLHF. V is TRBV6-1 and J is TRBJ1-6. The CDR3 spans 15 residues. Germline lookup yields CDR1 MNHNS and CDR2 SASEGT.

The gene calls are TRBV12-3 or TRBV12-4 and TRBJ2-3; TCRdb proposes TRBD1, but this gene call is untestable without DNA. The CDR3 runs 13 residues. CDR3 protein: CASSLSRTVPQYF.

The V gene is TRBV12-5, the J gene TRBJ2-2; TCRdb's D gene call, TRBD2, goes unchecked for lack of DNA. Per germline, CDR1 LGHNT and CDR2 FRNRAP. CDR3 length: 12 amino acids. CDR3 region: CASGPTAGELFF.

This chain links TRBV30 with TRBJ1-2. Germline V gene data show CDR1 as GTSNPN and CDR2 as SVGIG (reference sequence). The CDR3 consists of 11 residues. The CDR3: CAWGVGYGYTF.

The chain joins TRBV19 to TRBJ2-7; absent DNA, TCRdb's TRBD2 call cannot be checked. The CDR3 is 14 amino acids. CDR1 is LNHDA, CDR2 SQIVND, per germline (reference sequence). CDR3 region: CASTLGPDTYEQYF.